Listed below are T cell receptor beta chains from one sample, sequenced in a study of cytotoxic CD8 clonotypes in ibrutinib-treated CLL. Repertoires were generated with immunoSEQ multiplex PCR, while TCRdb's copy carries only in-frame clones and drops some. The sample carries around 140,000 clones, more than 75% recorded once. This specimen consisted of PBMCs, obtained after 24 months of ibrutinib treatment. The receptor set was obtained from a human donor with chronic lymphocytic leukemia. The CDR3 runs from the conserved cysteine through the conserved F or W. A D gene is named only where the DNA matches it firmly. Only part of the rows carry a size: once, few, many, or a class if the clone is expanded.

J gene,clone size,D gene,V gene,CDR3 protein,CDR3 DNA
TRBJ2-5,.,.,TRBV29-1,CSVGGPAGWETQYF,TGCAGCGTTGGGGGTCCCGCCGGGTGGGAGACCCAGTACTTC
TRBJ1-5,many,.,TRBV5-6,CAATPWPQHF,TGTGCCGCAACTCCCTGGCCCCAGCATTTT
TRBJ1-1,.,.,TRBV27,CASRGALGAFF,TGTGCCAGCAGGGGGGCTCTTGGCGCTTTCTTT
TRBJ2-5,.,.,TRBV11-2,CASSGPQGWETQYF,TGTGCCAGCAGCGGACCGCAAGGTTGGGAGACCCAGTACTTC
TRBJ2-7,.,.,TRBV7-9,CASSDLRGRGGEQYF,TGTGCCAGCAGTGATTTAAGGGGGCGCGGGGGCGAGCAGTACTTC
TRBJ1-1,.,.,TRBV11-2,CASSPAGAQAFF,TGTGCCAGCAGCCCAGCTGGGGCCCAAGCTTTCTTT
TRBJ1-2,few,.,TRBV28,CASRTTDGPRGYTF,TGTGCCAGCCGGACCACGGACGGCCCTAGGGGCTACACCTTC
TRBJ1-2,.,.,TRBV19,CAVGGGNYGYTF,TGTGCGGTGGGTGGCGGAAACTATGGCTACACCTTC
TRBJ2-5,.,.,TRBV28,CASSPGVGTQYF,TGTGCCAGCAGCCCGGGGGTGGGGACCCAGTACTTC
TRBJ2-1,few,TRBD1,TRBV5-1,CASSTGQGAYNEQFF,TGCGCCAGCAGCACCGGACAGGGGGCCTACAATGAGCAGTTCTTC
TRBJ1-4,.,.,TRBV7-9,CASSLPAREGEKLFF,TGTGCCAGCAGCTTACCGGCCAGGGAGGGGGAAAAACTGTTTTTT
TRBJ1-1,.,.,TRBV4-3,CASSQDHQERTEAFF,TGCGCCAGCAGCCAAGATCATCAAGAGCGCACTGAAGCTTTCTTT
TRBJ1-1,.,.,TRBV19,CASSIVGSWNTEAFF,TGTGCCAGTAGTATAGTGGGGTCGTGGAACACTGAAGCTTTCTTT
TRBJ1-5,.,TRBD1,TRBV28,CASRGQPNSNQPQHF,TGTGCCAGCAGGGGACAGCCGAATAGCAATCAGCCCCAGCATTTT
TRBJ2-1,.,TRBD2,TRBV7-3,CASSHAGLAGEVEQFF,TGTGCCAGCAGTCACGCAGGGCTAGCGGGAGAGGTTGAGCAGTTCTTC
TRBJ1-1,.,.,TRBV5-1,CASSPGHTMNTEAFF,TGCGCCAGCAGCCCCGGCCATACGATGAACACTGAAGCTTTCTTT
TRBJ1-2,.,.,TRBV14,CASSQGIINYGYTF,TGTGCCAGCAGCCAAGGGATTATAAACTATGGCTACACCTTC
TRBJ2-1,once,.,TRBV5-1,CASSRGALGNEQFF,TGCGCCAGCAGCCGCGGGGCACTGGGCAATGAGCAGTTCTTC
TRBJ2-5,.,TRBD1,TRBV19,CASSMGQTQETQYF,TGTGCCAGTAGTATGGGACAGACTCAAGAGACCCAGTACTTC
TRBJ2-6,.,TRBD2,TRBV10-3,CATRLAGGIHSGANVLTF,TGTGCCACCCGACTAGCGGGAGGGATTCACTCTGGGGCCAACGTCCTGACTTTC
TRBJ2-1,.,TRBD1,TRBV5-1,CASSLDRVGAGEQFF,TGCGCCAGCAGCTTAGACAGGGTGGGAGCCGGGGAGCAGTTCTTC
TRBJ2-3,.,.,TRBV4-3,CASSQGAGFSTDTQYF,TGCGCCAGCAGCCAAGGGGCAGGTTTTAGCACAGATACGCAGTATTTT
TRBJ2-7,.,.,TRBV10-3,CAIAGQGYEQYF,TGTGCCATCGCCGGACAAGGCTACGAGCAGTACTTC
TRBJ1-3,once,.,TRBV18,CASSPPSSIGNTIYF,TGTGCCAGCTCACCACCGAGTTCTATAGGAAACACCATATATTTT
TRBJ2-6,.,.,TRBV30,CARRISGANVLTF,TGTGCCCGCCGGATCTCTGGGGCCAACGTCCTGACTTTC
TRBJ2-3,.,.,TRBV7-2,CASRDSGASTDTQYF,TGTGCCAGCCGGGACTCCGGAGCGAGCACAGATACGCAGTATTTT
TRBJ2-5,.,TRBD2,TRBV27,CASSPGLAGGQETQYF,TGTGCCAGCAGTCCCGGACTAGCGGGAGGGCAAGAGACCCAGTACTTC
TRBJ2-7,.,TRBD2,TRBV4-2,CASSQDLTSDYEQYF,TGTGCCAGCAGCCAAGATCTTACTAGCGACTACGAGCAGTACTTC
TRBJ2-5,.,.,TRBV29-1,CSVEANQGGTQYF,TGCAGCGTTGAAGCCAACCAGGGTGGGACCCAGTACTTC
TRBJ2-7,.,TRBD1,TRBV27,CASSVSGGHSLGTYGQYF,TGTGCCAGCAGTGTATCAGGGGGACACTCCCTGGGGACCTATGGGCAGTACTTC
TRBJ2-7,.,TRBD1,TRBV6-1,CASSESGTGSYEQYF,TGTGCCAGCAGTGAATCGGGGACAGGGAGCTACGAGCAGTACTTC
TRBJ2-3,.,TRBD2,TRBV7-8,CASSLGIAGGTQYF,TGTGCCAGCAGCTTAGGGATAGCGGGAGGTACGCAGTATTTT
TRBJ1-2,many,TRBD1,TRBV7-9,CASSDRDRGPLSYTF,TGTGCCAGCAGCGACCGGGACAGGGGGCCGCTGAGCTACACCTTC
TRBJ1-5,.,.,TRBV9,CASSPGRVGHQPQHF,TGTGCCAGCAGCCCGGGTCGGGTGGGGCATCAGCCCCAGCATTTT
TRBJ2-6,.,.,TRBV5-1,CASSKIPGANVLTF,TGCGCCAGCAGCAAGATACCCGGGGCCAACGTCCTGACTTTC
TRBJ2-5,.,TRBD2,TRBV5-1,CASSLAGTSGETQYF,TGCGCCAGCAGCTTGGCAGGGACTAGCGGTGAGACCCAGTACTTC
TRBJ2-1,.,TRBD2,TRBV7-9,CASSARLAGDNEQFF,TGTGCCAGCAGCGCCCGACTAGCGGGGGACAATGAGCAGTTCTTC